The 15 T cell receptor beta chains given below trace back to one sample, sequenced in a study of metastatic and nonmetastatic thyroid tumors. Thyroid surgery was performed in patients who had received no treatment beforehand. MiXCR reprocessed the PCR reads for TCRdb. The table has about 13,000 clones, more than 25% seen once. The sequencing sample was made of tumor tissue. The receptors were gathered from a male donor with papillary thyroid cancer or a benign thyroid nodule (not recorded which). Some clones in this sample may be carry-over from other donors' samples.

Only a few counts were recorded for this clone. This chain joins TRBV5-1 and TRBJ2-7; 9 bases match TRBD1. This CDR3 contains 14 residues. Trimming took 4 bases from V and 5 from J; bases not matched to a gene: 7. In germline, CDR1 is SGHRS, CDR2 YFSETQ. This CDR3 is CASSHPGTGNEQYF. CDR3 coding DNA: TGCGCCAGCAGCCATCCCGGGACAGGGAACGAGCAGTACTTC.

This chain joins TRBV19 and TRBJ2-7, with D hard to call. V was cut by 2 bases and J by 2 bases, with 7 bases left in between. The CDR3 runs to 13 residues. Germline V gene lookup returns CDR1 LNHDA and CDR2 SQIVND (reference sequence). CDR3 residues: CASSIRVTYEQYF. CDR3 nucleotide sequence: TGTGCCAGTAGTATACGAGTAACCTACGAGCAGTACTTC.

This rearrangement joins TRBV20-1 to TRBJ2-5; TRBD2 aligns across 7 bases. The V and J ends lost 3 bases and 5 bases, in that order; junction bases with no gene match: 9. The germline V gene has CDR1 DFQATT and CDR2 SNEGSKA (reference sequence). The CDR3 runs to 14 residues. The CDR3 coding sequence is TGCAGTGCTAGGGGCGGGAGCGTGGGGGAGACCCAGTACTTC. This codes for CSARGGSVGETQYF.

A note on this clone: The junction does not match germline at one end; this may be a read error. This chain connects TRBV5-1 to TRBJ2-7; 8 bases line up with TRBD1. The CDR3 runs to 16 residues. Germline CDR1 reads SGHRS; CDR2 reads YFSETQ. Written as DNA, the CDR3 is TGTGCCAGCAGCTTGTGGGACAGGAAGGGGTCTCGCGAGCAGTACTTC. It yields the protein CASSLWDRKGSREQYF.

The rearrangement links TRBV18 to TRBJ2-5; 9 bases are a match to TRBD1. Germline-derived CDR1 and CDR2 are KGHSH and LQKENI. The CDR3 contains 14 residues. J lost 5 bases, V lost 3 bases, and 4 bases had no gene match. The CDR3 loop reads CASSPSGQGETQYF. CDR3 DNA sequence: TGTGCCAGCTCACCCTCGGGACAGGGTGAGACCCAGTACTTC. The whole variable domain, filled in from reference TRBV18 and TRBJ2-5, reads NAGVMQNPRHLVRRRGQEARLRCSPMKGHSHVYWYRQLPEEGLKFMVYLQKENIIDESGMPKERFSAEFPKEGPSILRIQQVVRGDSAAYFCASSPSGQGETQYFGPGTRLLVL.

This clone is medium-sized by share. The V call is TRBV24-1, the J call TRBJ2-2; 9 bases agree with TRBD1. CDR1 is KGHDR, CDR2 SFDVKD, per germline. The CDR3 runs to 16 residues. With 3 bases clipped from V and 5 bases from J, the junction kept 6 bases outside the gene matches. The DNA of the CDR3 is TGTGCCACCAGTGATGCGGGACAGGGTATGACCGGGGAGCTGTTTTTT. Protein product: CATSDAGQGMTGELFF.

This clone was observed a handful of times. The chain combines TRBV6-1 with TRBJ2-7; D is uncertain. Looked up from germline, CDR1 is MNHNS and CDR2 is SASEGT. Trimming removed 8 bases at V and 2 bases at J, with 13 bases between. CDR3 length: 13 amino acids. CDR3 region: CASGRVVAYEQYF. CDR3 nucleotides: TGTGCCAGCGGCCGAGTTGTGGCCTACGAGCAGTACTTC.

V is TRBV6-2 or TRBV6-3 and J is TRBJ1-1; D remains unclear. This CDR3 has 12 amino acids. Germline V gene data show CDR1 as MNHEY and CDR2 as SVGEGT. V lost 8 bases, J lost 6 bases, and 13 bases lay in between. CDR3 in DNA: TGTGCCAGCCGAAGCTGGGATGCTGAAGCTTTCTTT. It specifies CASRSWDAEAFF.

The chain is built from TRBV11-1 and TRBJ2-7, with 12 bases that match TRBD2. Germline V gene data show CDR1 as SGHAT and CDR2 as FQDESV (reference sequence). Unmatched junction bases numbered 13, after V lost 4 bases and J lost 3 bases. This CDR3 has 18 amino acids. CDR3 residues: CASSYGSLAGGPVYEQYF. In DNA, the CDR3 is TGTGCCAGCAGCTACGGGAGTCTAGCGGGAGGGCCGGTCTACGAGCAGTACTTC.

By its share, this clone is large. The chain carries TRBV11-2 and TRBJ1-3; D remains unclear. V was pared by 5 bases and J by 0 bases, with 11 bases between. The CDR3 consists of 15 residues. Germline-derived CDR1 and CDR2 are SGHAT and FQNNGV. CDR3 nucleotide sequence: TGTGCCAGCAGCCGAACCGGGGTCTCTGGAAACACCATATATTTT. Amino acid sequence: CASSRTGVSGNTIYF.

This clone was seen only a few times. This rearrangement joins TRBV10-3 to TRBJ1-6, with 12 bases fitting TRBD1. With V trimmed by 10 bases and J by 10 bases, 2 bases remained unmatched. Germline CDR1 and CDR2: ENHRY and SYGVKD. This CDR3 spans 12 amino acids. CDR3 sequence (DNA): TGTGCCACCGGGACAGGGGGCTCACCCCTCCACTTT. Protein product: CATGTGGSPLHF.

The CDR3 sequence: CAIKTGTGGNEQYF. CDR3 nucleotides: TGTGCCATCAAAACCGGGACAGGGGGTAACGAGCAGTACTTC. The rearrangement joins TRBV28 to TRBJ2-7; 11 bases align to TRBD1. V gave up 10 bases and J gave up 5 bases; unmatched junction bases: 10. The CDR3 loop spans 14 amino acids. Germline V gives CDR1 MDHEN, CDR2 SYDVKM.

V and J are TRBV28 and TRBJ2-7; 7 positions match TRBD1. The germline gives CDR1 MDHEN, CDR2 SYDVKM. The trim removed 6 bases at V and 4 bases at J, leaving 9 bases unmatched. The CDR3 has 14 residues. The CDR3 loop reads CASSLPGTDYEQYF. In nucleotides, the CDR3 is TGTGCCAGCAGCCTACCCGGGACAGATTACGAGCAGTACTTC.

With regard to this clone: A read error is likely, as this CDR3 ends without the conserved phenylalanine or tryptophan. The chain combines TRBV7-8 with TRBJ2-2; TRBD1 agrees at 7 bases. Germline CDR1 is SGHVS and CDR2 is FQNEAQ. The junction had 5 bases not matched to a gene; V was cut back by 6 bases and J by 4 bases. The CDR3 spans 14 residues. The CDR3 reads CASRRTGSTGELFL. The DNA of the CDR3 is TGTGCCAGCAGACGGACAGGTAGCACCGGGGAGCTGTTTCTT.

This clone has only a few counts. The J gene is TRBJ2-7, the V gene TRBV12-3 or TRBV12-4; D unclear. V dropped 5 bases and J dropped 6 bases, with 11 bases sitting between them. The CDR3 length is 12 residues. This CDR3 reads CASSTRVGEQYF. Here the CDR3 DNA reads TGTGCCAGCAGTACCCGTGTGGGCGAGCAGTACTTC.